This T cell receptor beta chain stems from a study of PD-1 blockade in classical Hodgkin lymphoma. V gave up 2 bases and J gave up 2 bases, with 13 bases separating them. Germline CDR1 reads LGHNA; CDR2 reads YNFKEQ. The CDR3 totals 16 residues. This clone was picked up a small number of times. Its specificity is not known. Sequenced by immunoSEQ multiplex PCR; TCRdb stores in-frame clones only, minus some. Of around 90,000 clones listed, approximately 78% are singletons. Documented time point: cycle 4 day 1 (C4D1), after around six weeks of nivolumab. Each patient relapsed following autologous stem cell transplantation, and prior brentuximab vedotin exposure differed. Overall study results and limits: Prior therapy or disease activity may underlie the repertoire differences, whose causes remain undefined. According to reports, newly diagnosed patients had lower baseline TCR diversity than healthy donors, and relapsed/refractory patients had lower baseline TCR diversity still. By C4D1, CD4+ diversity increased significantly, especially in complete responders.

This sequence joins TRBV4-2 and TRBJ1-5; D might be TRBD1 (6 bases). This clonotype was obtained from a human donor with classical Hodgkin lymphoma. The sample here was peripheral blood mononuclear cells (PBMCs), taken before the fourth cycle of nivolumab. The CDR3 DNA follows: TGTGCCAGCAGCCAATCCGGGGCAGGGGGCAATCAGCCCCAGCATTTT. Translation: CASSQSGAGGNQPQHF.